These T cell receptor beta chains were read from a single sample in a study of PD-L1 blockade in urothelial cancer. Measured with immunoSEQ multiplex PCR; TCRdb has only the in-frame clones, and not every one. Among 100,000 to 150,000 clones, 86% were seen once, and the ten largest hold roughly 2.3%. This specimen consisted of PBMCs, obtained around atezolizumab (anti-PD-L1) treatment. These receptors came from a man between 45 and 60 years old with urothelial cancer. Each CDR3 is given with its conserved first and last residue. Fields, in order: V gene, D gene, CDR3 protein. A D gene is named only where the DNA matches it firmly.

>TRBV5-6|NA
CASSLRGSSNQPQHF
>TRBV30|NA
CAWSRPYNSPLHF
>TRBV28|NA
CASSFPGDTSYEQYF
>TRBV7-6|NA
CASSLEGKESPLHF
>TRBV2|NA
CASSPHWENYGYTF
>TRBV28|NA
CASSLAGALNTEAFF
>TRBV9|NA
CASSVDRGSYEQYF
>TRBV27|TRBD1
CASSPRDRETEAFF
>TRBV7-2|NA
CASSLDPGALRSNQPQHF
>TRBV2|TRBD1
CASTWDRQETQYF
>TRBV6-1|NA
CASRDSPGFREQYF
>TRBV5-1|TRBD1
CASDWDSNNEQFF
>TRBV6-5|NA
CASRTLGRGSQYF
>TRBV2|TRBD1
CASSRGQGRNQPQHF
>TRBV6-1|NA
CASSDPFQPQHF
>TRBV18|TRBD2
CASSPRTRTSSYEQYF
>TRBV18|NA
CASSPGAGDTQYF
>TRBV30|NA
CAYSRLPYEQYF
>TRBV7-6|NA
CASSQGTFEQFF
>TRBV5-1|TRBD2
CASSRTSGRVSGELFF
>TRBV5-1|NA
CASSLRQGETQYF
>TRBV6-4|NA
CASSATGSGANVLTF
>TRBV2|NA
CASSELPGIAEKLFF
>TRBV2|TRBD2
CASSELAGGDETQYF
>TRBV25-1|TRBD2
CASSPTPGLAGVNEQFF
>TRBV11-2|TRBD1
CASSLNTGQGKGTGELFF
>TRBV7-2|TRBD2
CASSLAYYRTSGRAYEQFF
>TRBV18|NA
CASSPAQGRSNQPQHF
>TRBV18|NA
CASSPSETALYNEQFF